This paragraph reports one TCR beta chain. In its sample, this clone was seen a few times. Its antigen target is currently unknown. Base qualities are not provided; no much larger clone lies one nucleotide away. Unstimulated PBMCs, after thawing, were stained for CD3, CD4 and CD8 and then FACS-sorted into CD3+CD4+ and CD3+CD8+ populations. All 8 studied subjects were randomized to withdrawal of immunosuppression. The Qiagen DNeasy Blood and Tissue Kit was used for genomic DNA isolation. This entry comes from a study of T cell clones after liver transplantation (dated by TCRdb to 2018 to 2020). Broadly, across the study: Samples were obtained from ITN030ST, a randomized trial in which withdrawal of immunosuppression was attempted within 2 years of liver transplantation. Tolerance meant complete immunosuppression withdrawal for at least one year without liver enzymes rising beyond twice the upper limit of normal. Donor-reactive T cell clones were identified by TCRbeta sequencing after a pre-transplant mixed lymphocyte reaction and then tracked in post-transplant blood. Of the 8 liver transplant recipients making up the studied cohort, 3 were classified as tolerant and 5 as non-tolerant. Three of the eight recipients were HCV-positive; the others were transplanted for non-autoimmune, non-viral indications. Until randomization at 12-24 months post-transplant, subjects were given standard immunosuppression, with no induction therapy. Blood samples were taken pre-transplant, pre-randomization before withdrawal, and post-randomization after full withdrawal or failed withdrawal. Third party-reactive TCRbeta sequences from pre-transplant MLRs were also identified as an antigen-independent comparator for donor-reactive sequences. General conclusions and limits of the study: When repertoire turnover was accounted for, significantly reduced detection of donor-reactive sequences was found in 7 of 8 subjects for CD4 and in 8 of 8 subjects for CD8. In most of the 8 subjects, circulating donor-reactive CD4 TCRbeta sequences decreased significantly after transplant, regardless of tolerance or HCV status. Since no allograft tissue specimens were available, donor-reactive T cells may have migrated into the graft instead of being deleted. The decline in donor-reactive sequences exceeded the decline in third party-reactive sequences, suggesting partial antigen-specific deletion that was unrelated to withdrawal success. Low numbers of available donor cells limited the measurable donor-reactive repertoire in two subjects. The conclusions were preliminary, being limited by small, heterogeneous patient numbers and by non-standardized post-transplant time points.

High-throughput TCRbeta CDR3 sequencing of frozen genomic DNA was performed by immunoSEQ, with PCR amplification, mapping, bias correction and internal controls included. As for how the authors treated the data: Productive rearrangements were kept, and unique TCRbeta sequences were defined by CDR3 nucleotide sequence plus V and J gene. A sequence counted as donor-reactive only if the sequence showed at least 5-fold expansion in CFSE-low cells compared with unstimulated pre-transplant cells and had a frequency of at least 0.01%. To ensure at least 90% detection power, minimum frequency thresholds were set for each subject based on that subject's lowest-template unstimulated sample. Repertoire turnover was measured by Jensen-Shannon divergence between the top 1000 TCRbeta sequences post- and pre-transplant. Changes in detection of donor-reactive sequences were assessed with two-sided Fisher's exact tests. TCRdb mirrors the immuneACCESS table, restricted to in-frame sequences. Some clones are absent from its copies; in checked studies, under half trace to an unresolved V gene, and the reason for the others is unknown. V and J calls and clone size follow that table, whereas D and trimming were derived from the DNA. The sample contains roughly 100,000 clones, 84% of them found a single time. Approximately 2.8% of the sample belongs to the ten largest clones.

CDR1 and CDR2 (LGHNA, YNFKEQ) derive from the germline V gene. The CDR3 goes from the cysteine to the phenylalanine over 13 residues. Only the CDR3 DNA is retained, 39 bases long and in frame from the first base. Trimming takes 4 bases off V and 7 bases off J; junction bases not matched to a gene: 5. The starting material was CD4+ T cells from blood, obtained approximately 43 months after liver transplant. Recombination connected TRBV4-2 to TRBJ1-2; 8 bases in the middle match TRBD1. This sequence originates from a human patient who received a liver transplant. Some T cells may be donor cells from the graft after a transplant. Here the CDR3 is given as CASSRQGTPGYTF. The bases are TGTGCCAGCAGCCGACAGGGGACCCCTGGCTACACCTTC.